Listed here are 20 T cell receptor beta chains from one sample, sequenced in a study of blood T cells in healthy people across ages. With a J-beta primer mix and a sample-barcoded 5' primer, a second PCR ran roughly 6 to 11 cycles. Each CDR3 protein gets one entry after TCRdb re-called the 5' RACE reads with MiXCR. In the table there are 760,000 or so distinct CDR3 sequences, 20% to 30% of which are singletons. These records were also assigned to another study, of T cells of mothers and their children.

The sample was blood. The origin of the receptors is a boy aged 5-17 years in good health.

The sample holds a few counts of this clonotype. The rearrangement uses TRBV5-1 and TRBJ2-5, with TRBD1 identical over 8 bases. The ends lost 10 bases at V and 2 bases at J; junction bases unmatched: 13. Per germline, CDR1 SGHRS and CDR2 YFSETQ. The CDR3 length is 15 residues. Written as DNA, the CDR3 is TGCGCCGCCCAGGTAACAGGGGGTAGTCAAGAGACCCAGTACTTC. Protein sequence: CAAQVTGGSQETQYF.

This chain uses TRBV19 with TRBJ2-5; TRBD1 agrees at 8 bases. Gene TRBJ2-1 matches the end of the DNA better, so the J call may be wrong. The CDR3 loop spans 14 amino acids. CDR1 LNHDA and CDR2 SQIVND come from the germline V gene (reference sequence). CDR3 sequence: CASSSRTGRNEQFF. DNA for the CDR3: TGTGCCAGTAGTTCCCGGACAGGGAGGAATGAGCAGTTCTTC.

The V call is TRBV7-9, the J call TRBJ2-7, with TRBD1 matching over 8 bases. Germline V gene sequence: CDR1 SEHNR, CDR2 FQNEAQ (reference sequence). There are 16 residues in the CDR3. With V trimmed by 1 base and J by 7 bases, 12 bases remained unmatched. Here the CDR3 DNA reads TGTGCCAGCAGCTTAGGAGGACAGGGTTCCCGGGAGGAGCAGTACTTC. This gives the protein CASSLGGQGSREEQYF.

This clonotype showed up just a few times. The CDR3 here is CASSFLARQYF. In DNA form, the CDR3 reads TGTGCCAGCAGTTTCCTAGCGCGGCAGTACTTC. The chain combines TRBV12-3 or TRBV12-4 with TRBJ2-5, with D perhaps matching TRBD2 (6 bases). Trimming cost V 3 bases and J 11 bases, with 10 bases left between them. The CDR3 is made up of 11 amino acids.

This clonotype was detected a few times. J is TRBJ1-1 and V is TRBV7-3; unclear D gene. Germline CDR1 is SGHTA and CDR2 is FQGTGA. Trimming took 5 bases from V and 0 from J, leaving 10 bases between them. CDR3 length: 14 residues. This CDR3 is CASSPSAMNTEAFF. DNA of the CDR3: TGTGCCAGCAGCCCCTCAGCAATGAACACTGAAGCTTTCTTT.

The V call is TRBV28, the J call TRBJ2-5; possible D gene TRBD2, 6 bases. With 2 bases removed from V and 4 bases from J, the gap between germline ends came to 14 bases. Germline CDR1 is MDHEN and CDR2 is SYDVKM. The CDR3 is 15 residues long. Here the CDR3 reads CASSLAGSKGETQYF. The DNA for the CDR3 is TGTGCCAGCAGTTTAGCCGGGAGTAAGGGAGAGACCCAGTACTTC.

The chain employs TRBV29-1 and TRBJ2-5, with a tentative D call TRBD2 (6 bases). Per germline, CDR1 SQVTM and CDR2 ANQGSEA. V was cut by 1 base and J by 11 bases, with 17 bases left in between. This CDR3 has 13 amino acids. CDR3 sequence (DNA): TGCAGCGTTGAAGTAGCGGCCCCCTACGGGCAGTACTTC. It specifies CSVEVAAPYGQYF.

The chain combines TRBV7-6 with TRBJ2-1; 7 positions agree with TRBD2. Per germline, CDR1 SGHVS and CDR2 FNYEAQ. Trimming removed 7 bases from V and 3 bases from J; junction bases left unmatched: 12. The CDR3 extends over 16 amino acids. The CDR3 region is CASNSPGAGDYNEQFF. The CDR3 nucleotides are TGTGCCAGCAACAGCCCCGGGGCGGGGGACTACAATGAGCAGTTCTTC.

The sample holds a few counts of this clonotype. The CDR3 sequence: CASSLLVPDTGELFF. The DNA of the CDR3 is TGTGCCAGCAGCTTATTAGTCCCCGACACCGGGGAGCTGTTTTTT. The chain uses TRBV7-2 and TRBJ2-2; D not resolved. The CDR3 is made up of 15 amino acids. V was cut by 2 bases and J by 3 bases, with 10 bases left in between. CDR1 SGHTA and CDR2 FQGNSA come from the germline V gene.

At least ten counts were recorded for this clonotype. J is TRBJ2-5 and V is TRBV5-5, with TRBD1 identical over 10 bases. This CDR3 region has 14 residues. Germline V gene lookup returns CDR1 SGHKS and CDR2 YYEKEE (reference sequence). V lost 2 bases, J lost 5 bases, and 3 bases stayed unmatched. CDR3 sequence (DNA): TGTGCCAGCAGCTTTGGGACAGGGGCCGAGACCCAGTACTTC. It yields the protein CASSFGTGAETQYF.

This clonotype was recorded a few times. The V call is TRBV6-2 or TRBV6-3, the J call TRBJ2-1; TRBD1 is a possible D gene (6 bases). The CDR3 totals 16 residues. Germline CDR1 is MNHEY and CDR2 is SVGEGT. V was shortened by 0 bases and J by 4 bases, with 13 bases between the two germline ends. The CDR3, as DNA: TGTGCCAGCAGTTACTCAATGGGGGCCGGGTACAATGAGCAGTTCTTC. As protein: CASSYSMGAGYNEQFF.

This clonotype was seen only a few times. The gene calls are TRBV5-6 and TRBJ1-1; D gene uncertain. Trimming removed 0 bases at V and 3 bases at J, with 9 bases between. Germline CDR1 and CDR2: SGHDT and YYEEEE. The CDR3 spans 14 residues. This chain's CDR3 is CASSLALGYTEAFF. The CDR3 region has the DNA TGTGCCAGCAGCTTGGCCTTGGGTTACACTGAAGCTTTCTTT.

This clonotype has a handful of counts. The chain carries TRBV20-1 and TRBJ2-5; 10 positions agree with TRBD1. The DNA end lines up better with TRBJ2-7; the J call may be wrong. CDR3 length equals 14 residues. Germline lookup yields CDR1 DFQATT and CDR2 SNEGSKA (reference sequence). As DNA, the CDR3 is TGCAGTGCCCTTGTGGGACAGGGGATTTACGAGCAGTACTTC. Its translation is CSALVGQGIYEQYF.

This rearrangement joins TRBV6-2 or TRBV6-3 to TRBJ2-5; 10 bases fit TRBD2. The junction had 7 bases not matched to a gene; V was cut back by 10 bases and J by 5 bases. CDR1 MNHEY and CDR2 SVGEGT come from the germline V gene. The CDR3 is made up of 13 amino acids. The DNA for the CDR3 is TGTGCCACCCAAGCACTAGCGGGGGAGACCCAGTACTTC. The encoded protein is CATQALAGETQYF.

This clonotype was seen more than once but under ten times. This rearrangement joins TRBV24-1 to TRBJ2-7, with 8 positions matching TRBD2. This CDR3 has 17 residues. Germline-derived CDR1 and CDR2 are KGHDR and SFDVKD. V lost 2 bases, J lost 0 bases, and 8 bases stayed unmatched. The CDR3 spells CATSDSRGGERSYEQYF. The CDR3 DNA reads TGTGCCACCAGTGATTCCCGGGGGGGAGAGCGCTCCTACGAGCAGTACTTC.

This clonotype was detected only a few times. At one boundary the junction diverges from the germline segment, which might be a read error. V usage is TRBV2 and J usage is TRBJ2-5; no firm D call. Germline CDR1 SNHLY, CDR2 FYNNEI. CDR3 size: 13 residues. CDR3 loop: CASNNFGVATQYF. In DNA, the CDR3 is TGTGCGAGCAACAATTTTGGCGTCGCGACCCAGTACTTC.

V and J are TRBV19 and TRBJ1-4; a possible D gene is TRBD1 (5 bases). The germline V and J ends were trimmed by 5 bases and 8 bases, with 18 bases remaining between them. The CDR3 runs to 15 residues. The germline CDR1 and CDR2 sequences are LNHDA and SQIVND (reference sequence). CDR3 DNA: TGTGCCAGTAGTGCGGACTTTAATTGGGGCGAAAAACTGTTTTTT. Its protein is CASSADFNWGEKLFF.

This chain uses TRBV5-1 with TRBJ1-2; possibly TRBD1 for D (6 bases). In germline, CDR1 is SGHRS, CDR2 YFSETQ. V lost 0 bases and J lost 6, with 18 bases in between. CDR3 length: 16 amino acids. CDR3: CASSLAGDTRADGYTF. The CDR3 DNA reads TGCGCCAGCAGCTTGGCGGGGGACACCAGGGCGGATGGCTACACCTTC.

This clonotype has more than one count but fewer than ten. The rearrangement links TRBV6-5 to TRBJ1-5; 7 nucleotides match TRBD1. Germline CDR1 and CDR2: MNHEY and SVGAGI. This CDR3 is 14 amino acids long. The V segment lost 2 bases and the J segment 9 bases; nucleotides outside the gene matches: 7. CDR3 bases: TGTGCCAGCAGTTACGAACAGGGGACGGGGCCCCAGCATTTT. It is translated as CASSYEQGTGPQHF.

The J gene is TRBJ2-2, the V gene TRBV29-1; D not resolved. CDR3 length: 12 residues. In germline, CDR1 is SQVTM, CDR2 ANQGSEA. Trimming took 6 bases from V and 5 from J, leaving 10 bases between them. This chain's CDR3 is CSVLDGTGELFF. CDR3 DNA sequence: TGCAGCGTCCTGGACGGGACCGGGGAGCTGTTTTTT.